Sequencing of this TCR beta chain was carried out in a study of blood T cell repertoires in COVID-19. Enrollees, roughly 18 to 95 years old, lived in 25 or so US areas. Self-reported history from a screening survey and questionnaire set each donor's cohort. All recovered Cohort 3 donors got two negative PCRs, got clearance, or saw symptom resolution. As processed by the authors: It was from reference gene primer amplification that nucleated cell counts were estimated. Some clones are missing from TCRdb's copy, which holds only in-frame ones; the method was immunoSEQ multiplex PCR. The V and J calls and clone size were taken over from that table, and D and trimming were inferred from the DNA. The sample records about 360,000 clones, 87% being singletons. Per germline, CDR1 SGHDT and CDR2 YYEEEE. The CDR3 has 14 amino acids. With V trimmed by 10 bases and J by 8 bases, 12 bases remained unmatched.

This receptor was taken from a young man who had recovered from COVID-19. The sample consisted of PBMCs or T cells enriched from blood (not recorded which). This rearrangement joins TRBV5-6 to TRBJ2-1, with 10 bases identical to TRBD1. In nucleotides, the CDR3 is TGTGCCTCCTTAGGCGGGACAGGGGACCATGAGCAGTTCTTC. Amino acid sequence: CASLGGTGDHEQFF.